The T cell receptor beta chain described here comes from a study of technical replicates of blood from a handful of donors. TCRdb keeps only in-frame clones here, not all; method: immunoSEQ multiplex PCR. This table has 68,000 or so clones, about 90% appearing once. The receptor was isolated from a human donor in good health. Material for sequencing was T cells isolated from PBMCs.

The CDR3 reads CASSTLASSTDTQYF. In nucleotides, the CDR3 is TGTGCCAGTAGTACCCTCGCGTCTAGCACAGATACGCAGTATTTT. The genes are TRBV19 and TRBJ2-3; D not certain. Germline V gene lookup returns CDR1 LNHDA and CDR2 SQIVND (reference sequence). V lost 4 bases and J 0 bases, leaving 11 bases between the germline ends. CDR3 length equals 15 residues.